This T cell receptor (beta chain) was found in a study of cytomegalovirus exposure and HLA in healthy donors. Study background: Of the donors genotyped, several hundred in all, over 80% fell in the Caucasian-associated ancestry cluster. Overall study findings and caveats: A previous analysis found most TCR beta V segments productive roughly 90% or roughly 30% of the time. Per published reports, the classifier diagnosed cytomegalovirus status with high specificity and sensitivity.

Primers: 60 Vbeta forward and 13 Jbeta reverse. Sequencing was performed with immunoSEQ multiplex PCR; in TCRdb, only in-frame clones are kept and a portion is missing. The table lists more than 50,000 clones, 75% of them singletons. V was clipped by 7 bases and J by 1 base, with 10 bases between them. Germline-derived CDR1 and CDR2 are MNHNS and SASEGT. This CDR3 comprises 14 residues. A few counts support this clone. The antigen is undetermined. The sample comprised PBMCs. The sequence was collected from a woman aged 40 to 50 in good health and CMV-seropositive. This chain uses TRBV6-1 with TRBJ2-2; possible D gene TRBD1, 6 bases. The CDR3: CASTRQENTGELFF. The CDR3 DNA follows: TGTGCCAGCACGAGACAGGAGAACACCGGGGAGCTGTTTTTT.